A single sample gave rise to the 13 T cell receptor beta chains below, sequenced in a study of T cell repertoires in cytomegalovirus infection. Via MiXCR, TCRdb re-called the reads, giving one row per CDR3 protein. The data contain roughly 120,000 distinct CDR3 sequences, about 31% of them singletons. Antigens for these TCRs are unknown. The sequencing here drew on CD8+ T cells from cultured PBMCs, taken from culture after CMV antigen stimulation. These receptor sequences come from a human donor in good health (CMV status not recorded). Some clones in this sample may be carry-over from other donors' samples.

This clonotype was counted ten times or more. The chain combines TRBV27 with TRBJ2-6; 12 bases map to TRBD1. The CDR3 extends over 17 amino acids. V dropped 5 bases and J dropped 4; count of bases not matched to a gene: 6. CDR1 and CDR2 (germline): MNHEY, SMNVEV (reference sequence). The CDR3 nucleotides read TGTGCCAGCAGTCCCGGGACAGGGGGCTCAGGGGCCAACGTCCTGACTTTC. Amino acid sequence: CASSPGTGGSGANVLTF.

This chain uses TRBV4-3 with TRBJ1-4; 8 bases match TRBD1. Trimming at V came to 0 bases and at J to 8 bases, leaving 11 bases not matched to a gene. This CDR3 comprises 17 residues. Germline loops: CDR1 LGHNA, CDR2 YSLEER. CDR3 sequence (DNA): TGCGCCAGCAGCCAAGACGTTACTGGACAGGGCGGGGAAAAACTGTTTTTT. It specifies CASSQDVTGQGGEKLFF.

This clonotype was found many times. The chain employs TRBV7-8 and TRBJ2-3; 11 bases map to TRBD2. The germline CDR1 and CDR2 sequences are SGHVS and FQNEAQ. The junction had 8 bases not matched to a gene; V was cut back by 6 bases and J by 6 bases. The CDR3 has 15 residues. In nucleotides, the CDR3 is TGTGCCAGCAGAAATAGCGGGGGGGCAAGGGATACGCAGTATTTT. It encodes CASRNSGGARDTQYF.

The chain couples TRBV19 to TRBJ2-7; perhaps TRBD2 as D (6 bases). There are 14 residues in the CDR3. The germline gives CDR1 LNHDA, CDR2 SQIVND (reference sequence). V lost 5 bases to trimming and J lost 2 bases, with 13 bases between them. CDR3 in DNA: TGTGCCAGTAGTGCGGGGAGCGGTGCCTACGAGCAGTACTTC. Translated: CASSAGSGAYEQYF. The full variable domain, in which reference TRBV19 and TRBJ2-7 provide the parts outside the CDR3, is DGGITQSPKYLFRKEGQNVTLSCEQNLNHDAMYWYRQDPGQGLRLIYYSQIVNDFQKGDIAEGYSVSREKKESFPLTVTSAQKNPTAFYLCASSAGSGAYEQYFGPGTRLTVT.

The DNA of the CDR3 is TGTGCCAGCAGTTTAGCCCCGGCCACTGAAGCTTTCTTT. Translating gives CASSLAPATEAFF. The chain carries TRBV12-3 or TRBV12-4 and TRBJ1-1; unclear D gene. This CDR3 is built from 13 residues. Between the trimmed V and J ends, which lost 0 bases and 4 bases, there was a span of 6 bases.

The V and J genes are TRBV7-6 and TRBJ1-1, with D hard to call. The CDR3 is 10 residues long. V lost 8 bases and J lost 9, with 10 bases in between. The V gene's germline CDR1 is SGHVS and CDR2 FNYEAQ. This CDR3 reads CASGSIQAFF. In DNA form, the CDR3 reads TGTGCCAGCGGATCGATACAAGCTTTCTTT. Based on the CDR3 plus reference TRBV7-6 and TRBJ1-1, the full variable domain is GAGVSQSPRYKVTKRGQDVALRCDPISGHVSLYWYRQALGQGPEFLTYFNYEAQQDKSGLPNDRFSAERPEGSISTLTIQRTEQRDSAMYRCASGSIQAFFGQGTRLTVV.

The chain is built from TRBV7-2 and TRBJ2-7; D is undetermined. There are 12 residues in the CDR3. V was clipped by 1 base and J by 6 bases, with 7 bases between them. Germline V gene data show CDR1 as SGHTA and CDR2 as FQGNSA. The CDR3 reads CASSLGLGEQYF. The CDR3 DNA follows: TGTGCCAGCAGCTTAGGACTGGGCGAGCAGTACTTC.

This clonotype was observed a few times. This rearrangement joins TRBV6-5 to TRBJ2-2, with 8 positions matching TRBD2. The CDR3 has 16 amino acids. Germline trimming cut 2 bases from V and 5 bases from J; bases unmatched to any gene: 7. Germline V gene lookup returns CDR1 MNHEY and CDR2 SVGAGI. The CDR3 region has the DNA TGTGCCAGCAGTTACGGACTAGCTAGGGATACCGGGGAGCTGTTTTTT. Protein sequence: CASSYGLARDTGELFF.

This clonotype was recorded many times. The chain is built from TRBV11-3 and TRBJ2-2; D is unclear. CDR1 is SGHNT and CDR2 is YENEEA in the germline V gene. Between the trimmed V and J ends, which lost 3 bases and 2 bases, there was a span of 10 bases. CDR3 length equals 15 residues. CDR3: CASSLRSTNTGELFF. CDR3 bases: TGTGCCAGCAGCTTGCGGAGCACTAACACCGGGGAGCTGTTTTTT.

The chain couples TRBV4-3 to TRBJ2-7; 7 nucleotides agree with TRBD1. The germline V gene encodes CDR1 LGHNA and CDR2 YSLEER. Trimming took 1 base from V and 7 from J; bases not matched to a gene: 10. This CDR3 spans 15 amino acids. DNA for the CDR3: TGCGCCAGCAGCCAAGGGACAGGTTTTTATGAAGAGCAGTACTTC. Amino acids: CASSQGTGFYEEQYF.

This clonotype showed up just a few times. This sequence joins TRBV5-4 and TRBJ1-2, with 7 bases lining up with TRBD1. J gave up 3 bases and V 4 bases, and 6 bases lay outside the gene matches. In germline, CDR1 is SGHNT, CDR2 YYREEE (reference sequence). The CDR3 contains 14 residues. The CDR3 nucleotides are TGTGCCAGCAGCCTGACAGGGCTCGACTATGGCTACACCTTC. Residues: CASSLTGLDYGYTF. The full variable domain, its missing parts supplied by reference TRBV5-4 and TRBJ1-2, is ETGVTQSPTHLIKTRGQQVTLRCSSQSGHNTVSWYQQALGQGPQFIFQYYREEENGRGNFPPRFSGLQFPNYSSELNVNALELDDSALYLCASSLTGLDYGYTFGSGTRLTVV.

The CDR3 region is CSASRPGGDNEQFF. The CDR3 DNA reads TGCAGTGCTAGCAGGCCCGGCGGGGACAATGAGCAGTTCTTC. The J gene is TRBJ2-1, the V gene TRBV20-1; weak D call: TRBD2 (6 bases). The CDR3 consists of 14 residues. V lost 3 bases and J 5 bases, leaving 14 bases between the germline ends. Germline lookup yields CDR1 DFQATT and CDR2 SNEGSKA (reference sequence).

The CDR3 DNA follows: TGTGCCAGCAGCCCAAACCTCGGGACTAGACATACCTACAATGAGCAGTTCTTC. It translates to CASSPNLGTRHTYNEQFF. V and J are TRBV7-8 and TRBJ2-1, with TRBD2 matching over 8 bases. Trimming at V came to 5 bases and at J to 2 bases, leaving 14 bases not matched to a gene. Germline assignment: CDR1 SGHVS and CDR2 FQNEAQ. CDR3 length: 18 residues.